This is a list of T cell receptor beta chains from one sample in a study of control samples from healthy donors and cancer patients. Data came from immunoSEQ multiplex PCR; TCRdb stores just in-frame clones and leaves some out. This table holds 70,000 to 75,000 clones, about 95% found once. The sequencing sample was made of blood. These receptors all come from a woman aged 25-40 years in good health. CDR3s include the opening cysteine and the closing phenylalanine or tryptophan. D genes are given only for firm matches. Rows may omit the clone size; those that give it use once, few, many or a size class.

d_gene: .; abundance: .; len: 13; j_gene: TRBJ2-5; v_gene: TRBV5-6; CDR3aa: CASSMDFPGTQYF; CDR3nt: TGTGCCAGCAGCATGGACTTTCCGGGGACCCAGTACTTC
d_gene: .; abundance: once; len: 12; j_gene: TRBJ1-5; v_gene: TRBV27; CDR3aa: CASSLVGQPQHF; CDR3nt: TGTGCCAGCAGTTTAGTGGGTCAGCCCCAGCATTTT
d_gene: TRBD1; abundance: .; len: 15; j_gene: TRBJ2-1; v_gene: TRBV24-1; CDR3aa: CATSLGTGMVHEQFF; CDR3nt: TGTGCCACCAGTCTCGGGACAGGGATGGTCCATGAGCAGTTCTTC
d_gene: .; abundance: few; len: 16; j_gene: TRBJ1-3; v_gene: TRBV6-1; CDR3aa: CASSAAGRGSGNTIYF; CDR3nt: TGTGCCAGCAGTGCGGCAGGGAGAGGCTCTGGAAACACCATATATTTT
d_gene: TRBD1; abundance: .; len: 16; j_gene: TRBJ2-2; v_gene: TRBV5-1; CDR3aa: CASSSSGTGKNGELFF; CDR3nt: TGCGCCAGCAGTTCTTCCGGGACAGGAAAAAACGGGGAGCTGTTTTTT
d_gene: .; abundance: .; len: 13; j_gene: TRBJ2-4; v_gene: TRBV6-1; CDR3aa: CASSELSGDIQYF; CDR3nt: TGTGCCAGCAGTGAATTATCGGGGGACATTCAGTACTTC
d_gene: TRBD2; abundance: .; len: 15; j_gene: TRBJ2-3; v_gene: TRBV18; CDR3aa: CASSPGTSLPDEQYF; CDR3nt: TGTGCCAGCTCACCGGGGACTAGCCTCCCAGATGAGCAGTATTTT
d_gene: TRBD1; abundance: .; len: 15; j_gene: TRBJ1-2; v_gene: TRBV19; CDR3aa: CASSEMSGGNYGYTF; CDR3nt: TGTGCCAGTAGTGAAATGTCAGGGGGCAACTATGGCTACACCTTC
d_gene: .; abundance: .; len: 15; j_gene: TRBJ1-4; v_gene: TRBV10-1; CDR3aa: CASKSKRLFYEKLFF; CDR3nt: TGCGCCAGCAAGTCGAAGCGTTTGTTCTATGAAAAACTGTTTTTT
d_gene: .; abundance: .; len: 11; j_gene: TRBJ1-1; v_gene: TRBV30; CDR3aa: CAWSFSRGAFF; CDR3nt: TGTGCCTGGAGCTTTTCCCGGGGAGCTTTCTTT
d_gene: .; abundance: .; len: 12; j_gene: TRBJ1-6; v_gene: TRBV5-4; CDR3aa: CASSLDNSPLHF; CDR3nt: TGTGCCAGCAGCTTAGACAATTCACCCCTCCACTTT
d_gene: TRBD1; abundance: .; len: 11; j_gene: TRBJ1-2; v_gene: TRBV15; CDR3aa: CASGGDYGYTF; CDR3nt: TGTGCCTCAGGGGGCGACTATGGCTACACCTTC
d_gene: .; abundance: .; len: 16; j_gene: TRBJ1-2; v_gene: TRBV5-1; CDR3aa: CASSLAGVRTGNGYTF; CDR3nt: TGCGCCAGCAGCTTGGCCGGCGTGAGAACAGGGAATGGCTACACCTTC
d_gene: .; abundance: .; len: 12; j_gene: TRBJ1-1; v_gene: TRBV19; CDR3aa: CASSSGGTEAFF; CDR3nt: TGTGCCAGTAGTTCCGGAGGCACTGAAGCTTTCTTT
d_gene: TRBD1; abundance: .; len: 15; j_gene: TRBJ1-1; v_gene: TRBV3-1/TRBV3-2; CDR3aa: CASSLRDREMAEAFF; CDR3nt: TGTGCCAGCAGCCTCCGGGACAGGGAGATGGCTGAAGCTTTCTTT
d_gene: .; abundance: .; len: 17; j_gene: TRBJ2-3; v_gene: TRBV4-1; CDR3aa: CASSQRRLESNPDTQYF; CDR3nt: TGCGCCAGCAGCCAAAGGCGACTAGAGAGCAACCCAGATACGCAGTATTTT
d_gene: .; abundance: .; len: 14; j_gene: TRBJ1-4; v_gene: TRBV6-6; CDR3aa: CASAPGTLYEKLFF; CDR3nt: TGTGCCAGCGCTCCAGGGACCCTGTATGAAAAACTGTTTTTT
d_gene: TRBD2; abundance: .; len: 15; j_gene: TRBJ2-3; v_gene: TRBV6-1; CDR3aa: CASSQAGGPTDTQYF; CDR3nt: TGTGCCAGCAGTCAAGCGGGGGGGCCGACAGATACGCAGTATTTT
d_gene: .; abundance: .; len: 14; j_gene: TRBJ1-1; v_gene: TRBV14; CDR3aa: CASSRQGLNTEAFF; CDR3nt: TGTGCCAGCAGCCGCCAGGGGTTGAACACTGAAGCTTTCTTT
d_gene: TRBD1; abundance: .; len: 16; j_gene: TRBJ2-2; v_gene: TRBV11-2; CDR3aa: CASSSWTGEFGGELFF; CDR3nt: TGTGCCAGCAGTTCCTGGACAGGGGAATTTGGCGGGGAGCTGTTTTTT
d_gene: .; abundance: .; len: 12; j_gene: TRBJ1-6; v_gene: TRBV6-8; CDR3aa: CATLKWGSPLHF; CDR3nt: TGTGCCACCCTGAAGTGGGGATCACCCCTCCACTTT
d_gene: .; abundance: .; len: 15; j_gene: TRBJ1-1; v_gene: TRBV25-1; CDR3aa: CASSEGQAINTEAFF; CDR3nt: TGTGCCAGCAGTGAGGGCCAGGCCATTAACACTGAAGCTTTCTTT
d_gene: TRBD1; abundance: .; len: 13; j_gene: TRBJ1-5; v_gene: TRBV19; CDR3aa: CASTGQVDQPQHF; CDR3nt: TGTGCCAGTACGGGACAGGTAGATCAGCCCCAGCATTTT
d_gene: .; abundance: .; len: 11; j_gene: TRBJ1-2; v_gene: TRBV20-1; CDR3aa: CSARLGYGYTF; CDR3nt: TGCAGTGCAAGGTTGGGTTATGGCTACACCTTC
d_gene: TRBD1; abundance: once; len: 15; j_gene: TRBJ1-1; v_gene: TRBV11-2; CDR3aa: CASSPSGTGSPEAFF; CDR3nt: TGTGCCAGCAGCCCATCCGGGACAGGGTCCCCTGAAGCTTTCTTT
d_gene: TRBD1; abundance: .; len: 14; j_gene: TRBJ2-7; v_gene: TRBV6-5; CDR3aa: CASSYRTGSSEQYF; CDR3nt: TGTGCCAGCAGTTACCGGACAGGGTCTTCGGAGCAGTACTTC
d_gene: .; abundance: .; len: 17; j_gene: TRBJ1-1; v_gene: TRBV7-9; CDR3aa: CASSLQVGNNVNTEAFF; CDR3nt: TGTGCCAGCAGCTTACAGGTTGGGAACAACGTGAACACTGAAGCTTTCTTT
d_gene: .; abundance: once; len: 14; j_gene: TRBJ1-5; v_gene: TRBV7-2; CDR3aa: CASSYDQGNQPQHF; CDR3nt: TGTGCCAGCAGCTACGACCAGGGCAATCAGCCCCAGCATTTT
d_gene: .; abundance: .; len: 13; j_gene: TRBJ1-1; v_gene: TRBV11-3; CDR3aa: CASSLDGDTEAFF; CDR3nt: TGTGCCAGCAGCTTAGACGGAGACACTGAAGCTTTCTTT
d_gene: TRBD2; abundance: .; len: 16; j_gene: TRBJ2-1; v_gene: TRBV5-1; CDR3aa: CASSLTSGAVYNEQFF; CDR3nt: TGCGCCAGCAGCTTGACGAGCGGGGCGGTCTACAATGAGCAGTTCTTC
d_gene: TRBD1; abundance: .; len: 15; j_gene: TRBJ1-1; v_gene: TRBV7-9; CDR3aa: CASNVEDRENTEAFF; CDR3nt: TGTGCCAGCAACGTCGAAGACAGGGAGAACACTGAAGCTTTCTTT
d_gene: .; abundance: .; len: 16; j_gene: TRBJ2-1; v_gene: TRBV3-1/TRBV3-2; CDR3aa: CASSQEGSVWDYEQFF; CDR3nt: TGTGCCAGCAGCCAAGAAGGGTCCGTCTGGGACTATGAGCAGTTCTTC
d_gene: .; abundance: .; len: 13; j_gene: TRBJ1-2; v_gene: TRBV15; CDR3aa: CATSSVVGWGYTF; CDR3nt: TGTGCCACCAGCAGTGTTGTGGGGTGGGGCTACACCTTC
d_gene: TRBD2; abundance: .; len: 18; j_gene: TRBJ2-3; v_gene: TRBV11-2; CDR3aa: CASSRSSGGTFSTDTQYF; CDR3nt: TGTGCCAGCAGCAGGTCGAGCGGGGGGACTTTTAGCACAGATACGCAGTATTTT
d_gene: .; abundance: once; len: 12; j_gene: TRBJ1-2; v_gene: TRBV7-2; CDR3aa: CASSFDRHGYTF; CDR3nt: TGTGCCAGCAGCTTCGACAGACACGGCTACACCTTC
d_gene: TRBD2; abundance: .; len: 16; j_gene: TRBJ2-1; v_gene: TRBV4-1; CDR3aa: CASSQQTSGGYNEQFF; CDR3nt: TGCGCCAGCAGCCAACAAACTAGCGGGGGGTACAATGAGCAGTTCTTC
d_gene: .; abundance: .; len: 12; j_gene: TRBJ2-1; v_gene: TRBV12-3/TRBV12-4; CDR3aa: CASSPGLNEQFF; CDR3nt: TGTGCCAGCAGTCCGGGCCTCAATGAGCAGTTCTTC
d_gene: .; abundance: .; len: 13; j_gene: TRBJ1-4; v_gene: TRBV6-5; CDR3aa: CASSPSINEKLFF; CDR3nt: TGTGCCAGCAGTCCGTCTATTAATGAAAAACTGTTTTTT
d_gene: .; abundance: .; len: 14; j_gene: TRBJ1-5; v_gene: TRBV5-8; CDR3aa: CASSSGGKDQPQHF; CDR3nt: TGTGCCAGCAGCTCGGGGGGGAAGGATCAGCCCCAGCATTTT
d_gene: .; abundance: .; len: 12; j_gene: TRBJ1-2; v_gene: TRBV5-4; CDR3aa: CASSTDSYGYTF; CDR3nt: TGTGCCAGCAGCACGGACAGCTATGGCTACACCTTC
d_gene: .; abundance: .; len: 14; j_gene: TRBJ1-3; v_gene: TRBV5-1; CDR3aa: CASSLGLSGNTIYF; CDR3nt: TGCGCCAGCAGCTTGGGGCTCTCTGGAAACACCATATATTTT
d_gene: .; abundance: .; len: 16; j_gene: TRBJ1-4; v_gene: TRBV4-2; CDR3aa: CASSQDAGSTNEKLFF; CDR3nt: TGTGCCAGCAGCCAAGATGCAGGGTCAACTAATGAAAAACTGTTTTTT
d_gene: TRBD2; abundance: .; len: 18; j_gene: TRBJ2-1; v_gene: TRBV9; CDR3aa: CASSVEPGPGRGRDEQFF; CDR3nt: TGTGCCAGCAGCGTAGAGCCCGGGCCGGGCCGAGGGAGGGATGAGCAGTTCTTC
d_gene: .; abundance: .; len: 16; j_gene: TRBJ2-2; v_gene: TRBV5-5; CDR3aa: CASSFGANSNTGELFF; CDR3nt: TGTGCCAGCAGCTTTGGGGCAAATTCGAACACCGGGGAGCTGTTTTTT
d_gene: .; abundance: .; len: 14; j_gene: TRBJ1-6; v_gene: TRBV3-1/TRBV3-2; CDR3aa: CASSRTTYNSPLHF; CDR3nt: TGTGCCAGCAGCCGGACAACCTATAATTCACCCCTCCACTTT
d_gene: TRBD1; abundance: .; len: 16; j_gene: TRBJ1-1; v_gene: TRBV27; CDR3aa: CASSFVLGQQNTEAFF; CDR3nt: TGTGCCAGCAGTTTCGTTTTGGGACAGCAGAACACTGAAGCTTTCTTT
d_gene: TRBD2; abundance: .; len: 15; j_gene: TRBJ2-3; v_gene: TRBV5-1; CDR3aa: CASSVPSGESDTQYF; CDR3nt: TGCGCCAGCAGCGTACCTAGCGGGGAGTCAGATACGCAGTATTTT
d_gene: .; abundance: .; len: 13; j_gene: TRBJ1-2; v_gene: TRBV12-3/TRBV12-4; CDR3aa: CASSNGRTYGYTF; CDR3nt: TGTGCCAGCAGTAACGGCAGAACCTATGGCTACACCTTC
d_gene: .; abundance: .; len: 15; j_gene: TRBJ1-1; v_gene: TRBV30; CDR3aa: CAWSVPRGMNTEAFF; CDR3nt: TGTGCCTGGAGTGTACCCCGGGGCATGAACACTGAAGCTTTCTTT
d_gene: .; abundance: .; len: 16; j_gene: TRBJ1-6; v_gene: TRBV5-6; CDR3aa: CASSLLGKSYNSPLHF; CDR3nt: TGTGCCAGCAGCTTGTTAGGGAAGTCCTATAATTCACCCCTCCACTTT
d_gene: .; abundance: .; len: 13; j_gene: TRBJ1-1; v_gene: TRBV27; CDR3aa: CASSFQKNTEAFF; CDR3nt: TGTGCCAGCAGTTTTCAGAAGAACACTGAAGCTTTCTTT
d_gene: .; abundance: .; len: 15; j_gene: TRBJ1-3; v_gene: TRBV28; CDR3aa: CASRSSLLPGNTIYF; CDR3nt: TGTGCCAGCAGATCCTCACTGCTTCCTGGAAACACCATATATTTT
d_gene: .; abundance: once; len: 13; j_gene: TRBJ1-1; v_gene: TRBV15; CDR3aa: CATSRGGNTEAFF; CDR3nt: TGTGCCACCAGCAGAGGGGGTAACACTGAAGCTTTCTTT
d_gene: .; abundance: .; len: 15; j_gene: TRBJ1-2; v_gene: TRBV7-9; CDR3aa: CASSTSQDDTRGYTF; CDR3nt: TGTGCCAGCAGCACATCACAAGATGACACCCGCGGCTACACCTTC
d_gene: .; abundance: .; len: 17; j_gene: TRBJ1-1; v_gene: TRBV5-6; CDR3aa: CASSLGVPAPMNTEAFF; CDR3nt: TGTGCCAGCAGCTTGGGGGTCCCTGCGCCAATGAACACTGAAGCTTTCTTT